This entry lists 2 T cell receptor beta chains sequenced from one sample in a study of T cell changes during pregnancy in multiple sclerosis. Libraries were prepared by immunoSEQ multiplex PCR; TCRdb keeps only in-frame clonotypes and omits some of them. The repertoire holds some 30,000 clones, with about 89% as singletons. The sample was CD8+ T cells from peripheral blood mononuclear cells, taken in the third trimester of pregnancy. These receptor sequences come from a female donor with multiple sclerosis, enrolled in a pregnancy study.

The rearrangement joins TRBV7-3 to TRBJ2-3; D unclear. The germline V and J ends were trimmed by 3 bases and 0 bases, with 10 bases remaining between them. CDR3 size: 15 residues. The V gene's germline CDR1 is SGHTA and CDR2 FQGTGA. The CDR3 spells CASSLNGGSTDTQYF. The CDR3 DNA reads TGTGCCAGCAGCTTGAATGGCGGTAGCACAGATACGCAGTATTTT.

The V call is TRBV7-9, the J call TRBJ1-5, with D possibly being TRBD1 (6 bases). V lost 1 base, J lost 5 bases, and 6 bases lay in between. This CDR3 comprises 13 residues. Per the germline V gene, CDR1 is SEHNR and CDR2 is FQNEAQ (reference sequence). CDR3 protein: CASSLEGDQPQHF. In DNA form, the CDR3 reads TGTGCCAGCAGCTTAGAGGGGGATCAGCCCCAGCATTTT.